Sequencing of this T cell receptor beta chain was carried out in a study of post-analysis software for immune sequencing data (dated by TCRdb to between 2014 and 2016). At the level of the whole study: The recorded disease courses included relapsing-remitting, secondary progressive and progressive-relapsing multiple sclerosis, and some patients had no subtype annotation. Patient repertoires were compared against roughly 11 previously published healthy control repertoires from donors aged roughly 6 to 28 years. A subset of samples was prepared in parallel using single-end sample barcoding, then pooled and co-amplified after Illumina adapter ligation.

The germline V gene encodes CDR1 SGHRS and CDR2 YFSETQ. The CDR3 has 15 amino acids, counting the end cysteine and phenylalanine. Of the read, only the CDR3 DNA is kept; its 45 bases are in frame from base 1. V is reduced by 0 bases and J by 12 bases, leaving a spacing of 19 bases between them. TCR beta repertoires were profiled from peripheral blood of roughly twelve young patients with multiple sclerosis to demonstrate the VDJtools post-analysis software. Multiple sclerosis patients were children and adolescents aged roughly 6 to 16 years. A note on this clonotype: What antigen it recognizes has not been identified. No base quality information exists; no much larger clone differs at one position.

Library method: PCR. TCRdb shows the sequencer as Illumina HiSeq 2500. To reduce PCR and sequencing biases, unique molecular identifiers were built into the TCR beta cDNA libraries. Every 1 to 10 million input T cells yielded 500,000 or so cDNA molecules, meaning each molecule approximated one T cell. Patient libraries were prepared and sequenced with the same protocol used for the earlier healthy control dataset. Samples belonging to the same batch were prepared together, multiplexed and sequenced on a shared HiSeq lane. From the authors' description of their analysis: Raw barcoded reads were processed with MIGEC, and single-read molecular identifier groups were discarded before consensus assembly and CDR3 extraction. VDJtools was used for post-analysis of the clonotype tables, and diversity was normalized by down-sampling every dataset to the size of the smallest sample. To correct batch-related cross-sample contamination, repertoire overlap clustering matched CDR3 amino acid sequences but not nucleotide sequences. Using fastp trimming at Q25 and MiXCR clonotype assembly, TCRdb reanalyzed the public sequencing data and kept in-frame beta chains. Each record represents a unique CDR3 protein, reported with the most common genes and DNA among its rows. These V and J calls are TCRdb output, not the study's own analysis. Present in this sample are about 540,000 distinct CDR3 sequences, around 36% of which were seen just once. The ten largest clonotypes hold about 6% of the sample.

Results the study describes overall, beyond this receptor: When samples were clustered directly using the F measure, samples prepared in the same batch co-clustered strongly, which prompted a batch-effect correction. The multiple sclerosis patient group was slightly younger than the control group. Significantly lower normalized Chao1 diversity was found in multiple sclerosis patients than in controls, suggesting substantial peripheral T-cell clonal expansion. Roughly 5 TRBV segments, including TRBV5-6, TRBV5-1 and TRBV20-1, were significantly more frequent in patients than controls.

This sequence originates from a girl between 2 and 17 years old with multiple sclerosis. Source material: blood. Recombination linked TRBV5-1 to TRBJ2-1; the D assignment is uncertain and may be TRBD1 or TRBD2, with 6 bases supporting each. The nucleotide sequence reads as follows: TGCGCCAGCAGCTTGGGGAGCGGCGCCGGGGGCGGGCAGTTCTTC. The encoded protein is CASSLGSGAGGGQFF.